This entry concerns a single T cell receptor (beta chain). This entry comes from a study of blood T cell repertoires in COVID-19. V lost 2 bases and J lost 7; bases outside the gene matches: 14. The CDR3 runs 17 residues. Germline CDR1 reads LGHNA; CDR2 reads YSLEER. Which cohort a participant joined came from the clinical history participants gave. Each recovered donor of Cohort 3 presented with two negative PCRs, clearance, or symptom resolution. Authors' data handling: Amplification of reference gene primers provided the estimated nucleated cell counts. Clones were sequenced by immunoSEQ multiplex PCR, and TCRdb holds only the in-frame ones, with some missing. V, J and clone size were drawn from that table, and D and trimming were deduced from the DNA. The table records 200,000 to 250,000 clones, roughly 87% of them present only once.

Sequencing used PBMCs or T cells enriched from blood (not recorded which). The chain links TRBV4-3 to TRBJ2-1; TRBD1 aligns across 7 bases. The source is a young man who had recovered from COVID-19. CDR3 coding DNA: TGCGCCAGCAGCCAACGCTCGACAGGGCTGGGGCCTAATGAGCAGTTCTTC. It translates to CASSQRSTGLGPNEQFF.